This record covers a single T cell receptor beta chain. Its antigen is currently unknown. This may be a read error: a much more frequent sequence differs by one nucleotide. The sample is drawn from a study of T cells in Graves' hyperthyroidism and ophthalmopathy. General study findings and limits: From stable hyperthyroidism, ophthalmopathy was separated by a 13 V-J model. Blood also held most thyroid clonotypes expanded beyond 0.001.

CDR3 size: 12 residues. The ends were cut back, 4 bases at V and 5 bases at J, with 8 bases in the middle. Germline CDR1 reads SGHTA; CDR2 reads FQGNSA. Exclusion criteria comprised uncontrolled infection, other autoimmune disease, pregnancy or lactation. Authors of the study amplified TCR beta CDR3 regions from RNA transcripts. The HTBI primer set was used in a first-round RT-PCR of the TCR CDR3. TCRdb redid the calling of the multiplex PCR reads with MiXCR, one entry per CDR3 protein. The sample records approximately 400,000 distinct CDR3 sequences, roughly 14% being singletons. This receptor was identified in a man aged 25-40 years with Graves' hyperthyroidism that later progressed to Graves' ophthalmopathy. The sample was blood. The chain is built from TRBV7-2 and TRBJ1-2; D not certain. CDR3 bases: TGTGCCAGCAGCTCCCAGTCGTATGGCTACACCTTC. Protein product: CASSSQSYGYTF. Variable domain in full (rest from reference TRBV7-2 and TRBJ1-2): GAGVSQSPSNKVTEKGKDVELRCDPISGHTALYWYRQSLGQGLEFLIYFQGNSAPDKSGLPSDRFSAERTGGSVSTLTIQRTQQEDSAVYLCASSSQSYGYTFGSGTRLTVV.